This paragraph covers one T cell receptor (beta chain) sequence. From the reads, TCRdb called clonotypes with MiXCR, one entry per CDR3 protein. The sample records hundreds of thousands of distinct CDR3 sequences, about 40% being singletons. This specimen belongs to a study of T cell repertoires in cytomegalovirus infection. Germline trimming cut 7 bases from V and 6 bases from J; bases unmatched to any gene: 9. CDR3 length: 16 amino acids. The receptor's source is a human donor in good health (CMV status not recorded). Some clones in this sample may be carry-over from other donors' samples. The chain links TRBV12-3 or TRBV12-4 to TRBJ1-6; 10 positions agree with TRBD1. The sequenced sample was PBMCs. In DNA form, the CDR3 reads TGTGCCAGCAATAGCCTCCGGGACAGGGGTAATTCACCCCTCCACTTT. Its translation is CASNSLRDRGNSPLHF.